The 31 T cell receptor beta chains given below trace back to one sample, sequenced in a study of CD8+ T cells in alopecia areata. This sample's treatment: oral pan-JAK inhibitor, 5-10 mg twice daily. As the sequencing template, cDNA was produced by extracting RNA and reverse transcribing it. Measured with immunoSEQ multiplex PCR; TCRdb has only the in-frame clones, and not every one. The data contain approximately 150,000 clones, approximately 52% of them singletons. The material was CD4+ T cells sorted from blood, obtained at week 56, from a patient treated with tofacitinib. Every receptor here comes from a human donor with alopecia areata.

This clone turned up a few times. The rearrangement uses TRBV5-1 and TRBJ2-1; the D gene is possibly TRBD2 (6 bases). Trimming left V 0 bases short and J 7 bases short, with 11 bases between. Germline V gene lookup returns CDR1 SGHRS and CDR2 YFSETQ. The CDR3 length is 14 residues. The CDR3 sequence: CASSLAGLSNEQFF. Here the CDR3 DNA reads TGCGCCAGCAGCTTGGCCGGACTATCTAATGAGCAGTTCTTC.

This chain uses TRBV15 with TRBJ1-1; TRBD1 is a possible D gene (5 bases). The CDR3 consists of 14 residues. V was cut by 0 bases and J by 4 bases, with 9 bases left in between. The germline gives CDR1 LNHNV, CDR2 YYDKDF (reference sequence). CDR3 sequence (DNA): TGTGCCACCAGCAGAGATCTGACAGCCACTGAAGCTTTCTTT. It specifies CATSRDLTATEAFF.

In its sample, this clone was seen once. This rearrangement joins TRBV7-9 to TRBJ2-5; either TRBD1 or TRBD2 may supply D (6 bases each). The DNA end is more similar to TRBJ2-7, so the J call may be wrong. Germline-derived CDR1 and CDR2 are SEHNR and FQNEAQ (reference sequence). The CDR3 has 15 amino acids. CDR3 nucleotide sequence: TGTGCCAGCATCCCACCGGTTGGGGGGCTGGGCGAGCAGTACTTC. It is translated as CASIPPVGGLGEQYF.

This clone was observed a handful of times. The gene calls are TRBV29-1 and TRBJ1-1; tentatively, D is TRBD1 (6 bases). This CDR3 is 15 amino acids long. CDR1 SQVTM and CDR2 ANQGSEA come from the germline V gene. The V and J ends lost 5 bases and 2 bases respectively, with 18 bases between them. The chain's CDR3 is CSVQQGLTGNTEAFF. The CDR3 DNA reads TGCAGCGTTCAACAGGGACTTACGGGTAACACTGAAGCTTTCTTT.

In its sample, this clone was seen once. V is TRBV4-1 and J is TRBJ2-1; D possibly matches TRBD1 or TRBD2 (5 bases each). CDR1 is MGHRA and CDR2 is YSYEKL in the germline V gene. The CDR3 is made up of 17 amino acids. V gave up 3 bases and J gave up 0 bases, with 15 bases separating them. CDR3 protein: CASSHPTGRVSYNEQFF. Written as DNA, the CDR3 is TGCGCCAGCAGCCACCCTACGGGGCGGGTCTCCTACAATGAGCAGTTCTTC.

The J gene is TRBJ1-5, the V gene TRBV23-1; 7 positions match TRBD1. TRBV23-1 is placed among ORFs of uncertain function. This CDR3 is built from 15 residues. V was pared by 5 bases and J by 4 bases, with 8 bases of the junction left unmatched. The CDR3 DNA reads as TGCGCCAGCAGTATACCGGGACAGCTAAATCAGCCCCAGCATTTT. It encodes CASSIPGQLNQPQHF.

This clone occurred a few times. The V and J genes are TRBV5-1 and TRBJ2-1, with 10 bases aligning to TRBD2. This CDR3 comprises 14 residues. V shed 6 bases, J shed 7 bases, and the junction held 7 bases outside the gene matches. CDR1 is SGHRS, CDR2 YFSETQ, per germline. The CDR3 sequence is CASNSGGALNEQFF. Written as DNA, the CDR3 is TGCGCCAGCAACAGCGGGGGGGCTCTTAATGAGCAGTTCTTC.

The V and J genes are TRBV29-1 and TRBJ2-2; D perhaps matches TRBD1 (5 bases). V lost 6 bases, J lost 3 bases, and 11 bases lay in between. The V gene's germline CDR1 is SQVTM and CDR2 ANQGSEA. This CDR3 is 13 amino acids long. CDR3 residues: CSVSGWDTGELFF. Here the CDR3 DNA reads TGCAGCGTCTCAGGGTGGGACACCGGGGAGCTGTTTTTT.

This clone was counted a few times. The V call is TRBV19, the J call TRBJ2-6; D call uncertain. In germline, CDR1 is LNHDA, CDR2 SQIVND (reference sequence). This CDR3 has 15 residues. V lost 1 base to trimming and J lost 2 bases, with 6 bases between them. CDR3 nucleotide sequence: TGTGCCAGTAGTATAGTAGGCACTGGGGCCAACGTCCTGACTTTC. Residues: CASSIVGTGANVLTF.

This clone was seen just once. V and J are TRBV5-1 and TRBJ1-1; D is uncertain. The germline V gene encodes CDR1 SGHRS and CDR2 YFSETQ. The CDR3 extends over 12 amino acids. The V and J ends lost 5 bases and 2 bases respectively, with 7 bases between them. CDR3 sequence (DNA): TGCGCCAGCAGGCAAGGTAACACTGAAGCTTTCTTT. It specifies CASRQGNTEAFF.

The rearrangement joins TRBV6-1 to TRBJ2-5, with unresolved D. The CDR3 consists of 13 residues. Trimming cost V 7 bases and J 12 bases, with 21 bases left between them. Germline V CDR1 and CDR2: MNHNS, SASEGT. CDR3 loop: CASTQWSRLQEYF. The CDR3 DNA reads as TGTGCCAGCACTCAGTGGTCACGGCTCCAGGAGTACTTC.

This clone was recorded at least ten times. The chain recombines TRBV7-9 with TRBJ1-1; the match to TRBD1 covers 8 bases. V shed 6 bases and J 11 bases; nucleotides not matched to a gene: 11. There are 13 residues in the CDR3. Germline values: CDR1 SEHNR, CDR2 FQNEAQ (reference sequence). CDR3 amino acids: CASSPGTGGVAFF. CDR3 nucleotide sequence: TGTGCCAGCAGTCCTGGGACAGGTGGTGTTGCTTTCTTT.

The genes are TRBV30 and TRBJ2-7; D tentatively reads TRBD1 or TRBD2 (6 bases each). Trimming left V 0 bases short and J 6 bases short, with 15 bases between. The germline CDR1 and CDR2 sequences are GTSNPN and SVGIG (reference sequence). The CDR3 sequence is 14 residues long. CDR3 region: CAWSVLSGASEQYF. DNA of the CDR3: TGTGCCTGGAGTGTACTATCGGGGGCGTCCGAGCAGTACTTC.

The genes are TRBV19 and TRBJ1-6; 8 nucleotides match TRBD1. The J segment lost 7 bases and the V segment lost 6 bases, leaving 8 bases of the junction unmatched. There are 15 residues in the CDR3. The germline gives CDR1 LNHDA, CDR2 SQIVND (reference sequence). DNA for the CDR3: TGTGCCAGTAGAGGGCAGGGGGCAAGAAATTCACCCCTCCACTTT. It yields the protein CASRGQGARNSPLHF.

The chain joins TRBV5-1 to TRBJ2-2, with a possible D match to TRBD1 (6 bases). V was pared by 0 bases and J by 6 bases, with 15 bases between. In germline, CDR1 is SGHRS, CDR2 YFSETQ. The CDR3 covers 16 residues. CDR3 sequence reads: CASSLEPHGQSGELFF. Here the CDR3 DNA reads TGCGCCAGCAGCTTGGAACCCCACGGACAGTCCGGGGAGCTGTTTTTT.

This clone was counted only a few times. The chain recombines TRBV29-1 with TRBJ2-5, with 8 bases that match TRBD2. This CDR3 is built from 12 residues. Germline V gene sequence: CDR1 SQVTM, CDR2 ANQGSEA. Losses at the gene ends were 4 bases for V and 4 bases for J; bases not matched to a gene: 2. The CDR3 DNA follows: TGCAGCGTTGCGGGGGGGCGAGAGACCCAGTACTTC. It encodes CSVAGGRETQYF.

The chain is built from TRBV25-1 and TRBJ2-5; TRBD1 or TRBD2 may be the D gene (5 bases each). CDR1 is MGHDK and CDR2 is SYGVNS in the germline V gene. The V and J ends lost 3 bases and 4 bases respectively, with 9 bases between them. The CDR3 is 13 residues long. The CDR3 loop reads CASSDPGRETQYF. The CDR3 DNA is TGTGCCAGCAGTGATCCGGGGCGAGAGACCCAGTACTTC.

This sequence joins TRBV18 and TRBJ2-5; a possible D gene is TRBD1 (5 bases). CDR3 size: 14 residues. V lost 3 bases to trimming and J lost 5 bases, with 13 bases between them. Germline CDR1 is KGHSH and CDR2 is LQKENI. CDR3 sequence reads: CASSPIQAAETQYF. Here the CDR3 DNA reads TGTGCCAGCTCACCTATACAGGCTGCGGAGACCCAGTACTTC.

The rearrangement links TRBV30 to TRBJ2-6, with D perhaps matching TRBD1 (5 bases). Germline CDR1 and CDR2: GTSNPN and SVGIG (reference sequence). This CDR3 is 15 amino acids long. The ends were cut back, 3 bases at V and 2 bases at J, with 11 bases in the middle. The CDR3 region has the DNA TGTGCCTGGAGATTGCCAGGGACTGGGGCCAACGTCCTGACTTTC. Translated, it gives CAWRLPGTGANVLTF.

This clone showed up just a few times. This chain connects TRBV29-1 to TRBJ2-5; 9 bases fit TRBD2. In germline, CDR1 is SQVTM, CDR2 ANQGSEA. The J segment lost 9 bases and the V segment lost 4 bases, leaving 12 bases of the junction unmatched. The CDR3 totals 14 residues. The CDR3 protein is CSVVRHSGGWAQYF. CDR3 nucleotide sequence: TGCAGCGTTGTCCGACATAGCGGGGGATGGGCCCAGTACTTC.

This clone has more than one count but fewer than ten. Here the CDR3 DNA reads TGCAGCGTTTCCCTTTCGCGACTGGCTGAAGCTTTCTTT. Its protein is CSVSLSRLAEAFF. The chain employs TRBV29-1 and TRBJ1-1; no definite D call. This CDR3 region has 13 residues. Between the trimmed V and J ends, which lost 5 bases and 6 bases, there was a span of 16 bases. Per germline, CDR1 SQVTM and CDR2 ANQGSEA.

The rearrangement joins TRBV5-1 to TRBJ2-3, with 7 positions matching TRBD1. This CDR3 has 16 residues. J was trimmed by 3 bases and V by 2 bases; bases with no gene match: 9. CDR1 and CDR2 from the germline V gene are SGHRS and YFSETQ. In DNA form, the CDR3 reads TGCGCCAGCAGCTTACCACGGACAGGCCCAACAGATACGCAGTATTTT. This codes for CASSLPRTGPTDTQYF.

Details on this clone: The junction shows a germline mismatch at one end, possibly a read error. The chain couples TRBV2 to TRBJ2-3; D remains unclear. Germline lookup yields CDR1 SNHLY and CDR2 FYNNEI. This CDR3 has 12 amino acids. The CDR3 region is CASSVPSSSQYF. CDR3 coding DNA: TGTGCCAGTAGTGTCCCTTCTTCTTCGCAGTATTTT.

The rearrangement joins TRBV29-1 to TRBJ2-5; 9 positions agree with TRBD1. The V gene's germline CDR1 is SQVTM and CDR2 ANQGSEA. J gave up 4 bases and V 0 bases, and 12 bases lay outside the gene matches. CDR3 length: 17 amino acids. CDR3 loop: CSVEDHRRQGVAETQYF. The DNA of the CDR3 is TGCAGCGTTGAAGATCATCGTAGACAGGGGGTTGCAGAGACCCAGTACTTC.

This clone was recorded a few times. The chain is built from TRBV7-9 and TRBJ2-4, with 10 positions matching TRBD1. The junction had 5 bases not matched to a gene; V was cut back by 5 bases and J by 13 bases. CDR3 length: 12 amino acids. Germline CDR1 and CDR2: SEHNR and FQNEAQ (reference sequence). This CDR3 reads CASSISGQGQYF. CDR3 nucleotides: TGTGCCAGCAGCATATCGGGACAGGGGCAGTACTTC.

This chain uses TRBV4-2 with TRBJ2-7, with 8 nucleotides matching TRBD2. V was pared by 0 bases and J by 1 base, with 8 bases of the junction left unmatched. There are 17 residues in the CDR3. Per germline, CDR1 LGHNA and CDR2 YNFKEQ. Here the CDR3 DNA reads TGTGCCAGCAGCCAAGATATAATAGCGGGGAGTTCCTACGAGCAGTACTTC. Translating gives CASSQDIIAGSSYEQYF.

This clone has a handful of counts. The chain couples TRBV29-1 to TRBJ1-1; 7 nucleotides line up with TRBD1. Unmatched junction bases numbered 5, after V lost 6 bases and J lost 1 base. The CDR3 runs to 13 residues. Per the germline V gene, CDR1 is SQVTM and CDR2 is ANQGSEA. Here the CDR3 reads CSVLDRANTEAFF. The CDR3 DNA is TGCAGCGTCCTAGACAGGGCGAACACTGAAGCTTTCTTT.

The chain couples TRBV5-1 to TRBJ2-1; D is possibly TRBD1 (6 bases). From germline, CDR1 is SGHRS and CDR2 YFSETQ. Trimming cost V 4 bases and J 10 bases, with 15 bases left between them. The CDR3 loop spans 13 amino acids. The CDR3 nucleotides are TGCGCCAGCAGCATAACAGGGAAGGGCGAGCAGTTCTTC. It specifies CASSITGKGEQFF.

The chain is built from TRBV15 and TRBJ2-5, with 11 bases that match TRBD1. The V gene's germline CDR1 is LNHNV and CDR2 YYDKDF (reference sequence). The V gene end was trimmed by 5 bases and the J gene end by 5 bases; junction bases not matched to a gene: 16. This CDR3 spans 18 amino acids. The CDR3 here is CATSSKLRDRGTRETQYF. The CDR3 nucleotides read TGTGCCACCAGCTCCAAACTCCGGGACAGGGGGACAAGGGAGACCCAGTACTTC. Together with reference TRBV15 and TRBJ2-5, the CDR3 gives the full variable domain: DAMVIQNPRYQVTQFGKPVTLSCSQTLNHNVMYWYQQKSSQAPKLLFHYYDKDFNNEADTPDNFQSRRPNTSFCFLDIRSPGLGDTAMYLCATSSKLRDRGTRETQYFGPGTRLLVL.

The gene calls are TRBV7-9 and TRBJ1-6; D may be TRBD1 (6 bases). Trimming took 0 bases from V and 7 from J, leaving 10 bases between them. This CDR3 has 15 amino acids. Germline CDR1 is SEHNR and CDR2 is FQNEAQ (reference sequence). The CDR3 protein is CASSLAGGANSPLHF. CDR3 DNA sequence: TGTGCCAGCAGCTTAGCCGGGGGCGCAAATTCACCCCTCCACTTT.

This rearrangement joins TRBV2 to TRBJ2-1, with a possible D match to TRBD2 (6 bases). This CDR3 region has 14 residues. Per germline, CDR1 SNHLY and CDR2 FYNNEI. Trimming left V 6 bases short and J 6 bases short, with 15 bases between. The CDR3 is CASSKDYPANEQFF. The CDR3 DNA reads TGTGCCAGCAGCAAGGACTACCCGGCCAATGAGCAGTTCTTC.